One and the same sample provided the 20 T cell receptor beta chains below, sequenced in a study of T-cell reconstitution after alpha-beta-depleted transplantation in children listed by TCRdb under 2016. The treatment or condition tag for this specimen amounts to: allogeneic hematopoietic cell transplantation with graft depleted of TCRalphabeta T cells and CD19 B cells. Receptor libraries were prepared by PCR. The sequencing machine was an Illumina HiSeq 2500. To normalize quantification of the TCRbeta repertoire, the TCR libraries were built with molecular barcoding that relied on unique molecular identifiers. TCRdb cleaned the public reads at Q25 with fastp, built clones with MiXCR and kept in-frame beta chains. Entries that share a CDR3 protein sequence are merged under the most common genes and DNA. The sample has 900,000 or so distinct CDR3 sequences on record, roughly 16% of them singletons. The biggest ten clones account for under 6% of the sample.

Specimen: PBMCs, mostly from graft donor cells, collected 360 days after TCRalphabeta/CD19-depleted stem cell transplant. The receptors come from a male patient younger than 18 who had a stem cell transplant for acute lymphoblastic leukemia, so the T cells may come from the graft donor.

This clonotype was recorded many times. V is TRBV12-3 or TRBV12-4 and J is TRBJ1-1, with TRBD1 identical over 8 bases. The CDR3 covers 16 residues. With V trimmed by 5 bases and J by 0 bases, 8 bases remained unmatched. CDR3 protein: CASSQDRGAMNTEAFF. CDR3 DNA sequence: TGTGCCAGCAGTCAAGACAGGGGTGCTATGAACACTGAAGCTTTCTTT.

This clonotype has at least ten counts. The V call is TRBV20-1, the J call TRBJ2-3; D is unclear. The CDR3 is 11 amino acids. Germline V gene lookup returns CDR1 DFQATT and CDR2 SNEGSKA (reference sequence). V was cut by 0 bases and J by 6 bases, with 4 bases left in between. Here the CDR3 DNA reads TGCAGTGCTAGAGATCCGGATACGCAGTATTTT. The encoded protein is CSARDPDTQYF.

This clonotype was counted ten times or more. The genes are TRBV29-1 and TRBJ2-7; perhaps TRBD2 as D (6 bases). There are 13 residues in the CDR3. The germline gives CDR1 SQVTM, CDR2 ANQGSEA. V gave up 2 bases and J gave up 0 bases, with 8 bases separating them. The CDR3, as DNA: TGCAGCGTTGAACTAGCGCTCTCCTACGAGCAGTACTTC. Amino acid sequence: CSVELALSYEQYF.

The gene calls are TRBV6-6 and TRBJ1-1, with D tentatively TRBD1 (6 bases). V lost 2 bases and J 5 bases, leaving 9 bases between the germline ends. Germline lookup yields CDR1 MNHNY and CDR2 SVGAGI (reference sequence). This CDR3 region has 13 residues. The chain's CDR3 is CASSYGQTTEAFF. The DNA of the CDR3 is TGTGCCAGCAGTTACGGACAGACGACTGAAGCTTTCTTT.

In its sample, this clonotype was seen a few times. The CDR3 region is CASSMPGGNSPLHF. In DNA, the CDR3 is TGTGCCAGTAGTATGCCAGGGGGAAATTCACCCCTCCACTTT. The chain joins TRBV19 to TRBJ1-6; 7 nucleotides align to TRBD1. Germline loops: CDR1 LNHDA, CDR2 SQIVND (reference sequence). The CDR3 totals 14 residues. After removal of 3 bases from V and 7 bases from J, the junction contained 3 bases not matched to a gene.

This clonotype was found many times. The chain carries TRBV4-2 and TRBJ2-7; 13 bases match TRBD2. CDR3 length: 16 amino acids. Germline CDR1 is LGHNA and CDR2 is YNFKEQ. V trimming: 4 bases; J trimming: 7 bases; junction bases outside the gene matches: 10. The CDR3 reads CASSPAWTSGGPEQYF. CDR3 nucleotide sequence: TGTGCCAGCAGCCCCGCCTGGACTAGCGGGGGCCCAGAGCAGTACTTC.

The chain joins TRBV3-1 to TRBJ2-3, with D unclear. The CDR3 totals 15 residues. Trimming stripped 2 bases from V and 2 bases from J, with 11 bases between. CDR1 is LGHDT and CDR2 is YNNKEL in the germline V gene (reference sequence). The CDR3 here is CASSQLQIYTDTQYF. The CDR3 DNA is TGTGCCAGCAGCCAACTTCAAATTTACACAGATACGCAGTATTTT.

CDR3 DNA sequence: TGTGCCACCAGCAGGCCAGACAATGAGCAGTTCTTC. It codes for CATSRPDNEQFF. The gene calls are TRBV15 and TRBJ2-1; D gene ambiguous. Trimming pared 3 bases from V and 5 bases from J, leaving 5 bases between. CDR3 length equals 12 residues. CDR1 LNHNV and CDR2 YYDKDF come from the germline V gene (reference sequence).

This chain connects TRBV6-1 to TRBJ2-3, with 10 nucleotides matching TRBD1. After removal of 4 bases from V and 1 base from J, the junction contained 2 bases not matched to a gene. This CDR3 has 15 amino acids. In germline, CDR1 is MNHNS, CDR2 SASEGT. The CDR3 loop is CASSVGTGGTDTQYF. The CDR3 coding sequence is TGTGCCAGCAGTGTCGGGACAGGGGGCACAGATACGCAGTATTTT.

The CDR3 reads CASSQGEIRETQYF. DNA of the CDR3: TGTGCCAGCAGCCAAGGAGAAATCAGGGAGACCCAGTACTTC. The chain has TRBV4-2 and TRBJ2-5; D is unresolved. Germline V lookup: CDR1 LGHNA, CDR2 YNFKEQ. Between the trimmed V and J ends, which lost 1 base and 5 bases, there was a span of 11 bases. The CDR3 is 14 residues long.

This clonotype was observed a handful of times. V usage is TRBV5-1 and J usage is TRBJ2-7; 10 nucleotides line up with TRBD2. The germline V gene encodes CDR1 SGHRS and CDR2 YFSETQ. The CDR3 loop spans 15 amino acids. J lost 6 bases, V lost 0 bases, and 6 bases had no gene match. The CDR3 spells CASSLGLAGVPEQYF. The CDR3 DNA is TGCGCCAGCAGCTTGGGTCTAGCGGGAGTGCCCGAGCAGTACTTC.

This clonotype showed up just a few times. The chain employs TRBV29-1 and TRBJ2-1, with D uncertain. This CDR3 has 15 residues. V was shortened by 0 bases and J by 0 bases, with 9 bases between the two germline ends. Germline V CDR1 and CDR2: SQVTM, ANQGSEA. The chain's CDR3 is CSVEDPAGSYNEQFF. The CDR3 coding sequence is TGCAGCGTTGAAGATCCAGCAGGCTCCTACAATGAGCAGTTCTTC.

The chain employs TRBV12-3 or TRBV12-4 and TRBJ2-7, with D possibly being TRBD1 or TRBD2 (5 bases each). This CDR3 is built from 13 residues. V was trimmed by 2 bases and J by 6 bases, leaving 11 bases between them. CDR3 in amino acids: CASSLIFGGEQYF. The CDR3 nucleotides read TGTGCCAGCAGTTTAATTTTTGGGGGCGAGCAGTACTTC.

This clonotype was counted many times. The V call is TRBV20-1, the J call TRBJ2-7, with D possibly matching TRBD2 (6 bases). The germline V gene has CDR1 DFQATT and CDR2 SNEGSKA (reference sequence). The CDR3 length is 12 residues. V was trimmed by 6 bases and J by 2 bases, leaving 11 bases between them. The CDR3 region is CSAGLGPYEQYF. The CDR3 bases are TGCAGTGCGGGACTGGGGCCCTACGAGCAGTACTTC.

This chain connects TRBV14 to TRBJ2-1; 13 bases line up with TRBD2. V was pared by 9 bases and J by 0 bases, with 11 bases of the junction left unmatched. The germline V gene has CDR1 SGHDN and CDR2 FVKESK. This CDR3 has 18 amino acids. The CDR3: CARPRLAGGRASYNEQFF. The CDR3 coding sequence is TGTGCCAGGCCGAGACTAGCGGGAGGAAGGGCCTCCTACAATGAGCAGTTCTTC.

There are a few counts of this clonotype. The chain carries TRBV10-3 and TRBJ2-7, with TRBD1 identical over 8 bases. CDR3 length: 14 residues. Germline V gene lookup returns CDR1 ENHRY and CDR2 SYGVKD. V trimming: 3 bases; J trimming: 1 base; junction bases outside the gene matches: 2. Here the CDR3 DNA reads TGTGCCATCAGTGACGGGACAGGTTCCTACGAGCAGTACTTC. Translation gives CAISDGTGSYEQYF.

The chain combines TRBV18 with TRBJ2-2; no clear D gene. The germline gives CDR1 KGHSH, CDR2 LQKENI. The CDR3 spans 16 residues. V was shortened by 0 bases and J by 0 bases, with 8 bases between the two germline ends. The CDR3 reads CASSPPTAPNTGELFF. The DNA of the CDR3 is TGTGCCAGCTCACCACCGACTGCCCCGAACACCGGGGAGCTGTTTTTT.

This chain uses TRBV27 with TRBJ2-1, with 7 bases identical to TRBD2. V was clipped by 3 bases and J by 4 bases; unmatched bases: 9. CDR1 is MNHEY, CDR2 SMNVEV, per germline (reference sequence). This CDR3 region has 16 residues. CDR3 sequence reads: CASSLRRERYYNEQFF. Here the CDR3 DNA reads TGTGCCAGCAGTTTGCGGCGGGAGAGATATTACAATGAGCAGTTCTTC.

The chain links TRBV15 to TRBJ1-6; 7 bases line up with TRBD1. This CDR3 has 14 residues. In germline, CDR1 is LNHNV, CDR2 YYDKDF (reference sequence). The ends lost 3 bases at V and 5 bases at J; junction bases unmatched: 1. This chain's CDR3 is CATSSTGDNSPLHF. CDR3 in DNA: TGTGCCACCAGCAGCACAGGGGATAATTCACCCCTCCACTTT.

This clonotype turned up a few times. The chain couples TRBV12-3 or TRBV12-4 to TRBJ1-2; unclear D gene. V dropped 3 bases and J dropped 6 bases, with 14 bases sitting between them. The CDR3 runs 14 residues. The CDR3 bases are TGTGCCAGCAGTTTTAGCCTAGTCAGGAATGGCTACACCTTC. Translation gives CASSFSLVRNGYTF.